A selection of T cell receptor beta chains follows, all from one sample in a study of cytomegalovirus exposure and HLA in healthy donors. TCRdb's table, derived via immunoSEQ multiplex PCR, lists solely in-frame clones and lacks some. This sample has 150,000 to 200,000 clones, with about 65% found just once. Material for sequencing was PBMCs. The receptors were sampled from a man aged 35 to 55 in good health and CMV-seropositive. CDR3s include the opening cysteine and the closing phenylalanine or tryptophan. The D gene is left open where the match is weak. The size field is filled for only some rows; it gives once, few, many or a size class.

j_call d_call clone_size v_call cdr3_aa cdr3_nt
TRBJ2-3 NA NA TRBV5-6 CASSLGQYGSQYF TGTGCCAGCAGCCTTGGACAGTATGGATCGCAGTATTTT
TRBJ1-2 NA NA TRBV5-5 CASSLYNRVSYGYTF TGTGCCAGCAGCTTGTACAACAGGGTGAGCTATGGCTACACCTTC
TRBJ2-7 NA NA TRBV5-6 CASTPGLTGSYEQYF TGTGCCAGCACCCCCGGGCTGACAGGAAGCTACGAGCAGTACTTC
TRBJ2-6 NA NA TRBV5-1 CASSLVTPSFSGANVLTF TGCGCCAGCAGCTTGGTAACACCCTCGTTCTCTGGGGCCAACGTCCTGACTTTC
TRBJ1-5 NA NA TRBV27 CASRRGGNQPQHF TGTGCCAGCAGACGAGGAGGCAATCAGCCCCAGCATTTT
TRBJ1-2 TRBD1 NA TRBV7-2 CASSSTRRDRGPRYTF TGTGCCAGCAGCTCGACGCGCCGGGACAGGGGTCCGCGCTACACCTTC
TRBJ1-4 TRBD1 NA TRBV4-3 CASSQDFRGRVATNEKLFF TGCGCCAGCAGCCAAGATTTTAGGGGGCGGGTTGCAACTAATGAAAAACTGTTTTTT
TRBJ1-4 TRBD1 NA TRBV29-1 CSADFGTGGEKLFF TGCAGCGCAGACTTCGGGACAGGGGGCGAAAAACTGTTTTTT
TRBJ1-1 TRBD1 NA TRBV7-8 CASSSSRTGKYTEAFF TGTGCCAGCAGCTCGTCCCGGACAGGAAAATACACTGAAGCTTTCTTT
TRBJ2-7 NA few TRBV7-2 CASSLAGQYEQYF TGTGCCAGCAGCTTAGCCGGACAGTACGAGCAGTACTTC
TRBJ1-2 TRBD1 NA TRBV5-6 CASSLSHRDRNYGYTF TGTGCCAGCAGCTTGTCCCACCGGGACAGAAACTATGGCTACACCTTC
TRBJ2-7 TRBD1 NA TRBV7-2 CASSLAGTGLGEQYF TGTGCCAGCAGCTTAGCGGGGACAGGATTGGGTGAGCAGTACTTC
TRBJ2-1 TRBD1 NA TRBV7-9 CASSPEGTGSNEQFF TGTGCCAGCAGCCCAGAGGGGACAGGGTCTAATGAGCAGTTCTTC
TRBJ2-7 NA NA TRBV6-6 CASTLDRYEQYF TGTGCCAGCACCTTGGACAGATACGAGCAGTACTTC
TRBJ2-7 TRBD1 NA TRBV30 CAWSLGQGKHYEQYF TGTGCCTGGAGTTTAGGACAGGGGAAGCACTACGAGCAGTACTTC
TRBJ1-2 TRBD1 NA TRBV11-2 CASSLAIGQGILYGYTF TGTGCCAGCAGCTTAGCTATAGGACAGGGGATCCTCTATGGCTACACCTTC
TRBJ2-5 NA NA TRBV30 CAWSLGVTETQYF TGTGCCTGGTCCTTAGGGGTTACGGAGACCCAGTACTTC